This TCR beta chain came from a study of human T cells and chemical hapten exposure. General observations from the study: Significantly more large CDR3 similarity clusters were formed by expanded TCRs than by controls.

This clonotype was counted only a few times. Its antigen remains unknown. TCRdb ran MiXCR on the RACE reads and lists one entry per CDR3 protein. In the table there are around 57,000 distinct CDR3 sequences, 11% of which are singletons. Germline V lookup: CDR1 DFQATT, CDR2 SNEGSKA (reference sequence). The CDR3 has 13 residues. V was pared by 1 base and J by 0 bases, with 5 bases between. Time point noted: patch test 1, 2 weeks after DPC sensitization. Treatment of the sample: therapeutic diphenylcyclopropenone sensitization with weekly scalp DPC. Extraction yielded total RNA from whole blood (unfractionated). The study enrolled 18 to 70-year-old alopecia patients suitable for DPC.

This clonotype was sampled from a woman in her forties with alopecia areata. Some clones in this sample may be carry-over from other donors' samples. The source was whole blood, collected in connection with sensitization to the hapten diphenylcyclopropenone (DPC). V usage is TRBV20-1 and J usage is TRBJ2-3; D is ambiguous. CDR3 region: CSARGPSTDTQYF. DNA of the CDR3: TGCAGTGCTAGAGGACCGAGCACAGATACGCAGTATTTT.